Below are 24 T cell receptor beta chains sequenced from a single sample in a study of cytomegalovirus exposure and HLA in healthy donors. Clones were read by immunoSEQ multiplex PCR, and TCRdb kept only the in-frame ones, dropping some. The sample carries some 170,000 clones, about 89% recorded once. Sequencing was done on a sample of PBMCs. Receptor source: a man between 25 and 39 years old in good health and CMV-seropositive.

The chain carries TRBV7-9 and TRBJ1-4; D call uncertain. Germline values: CDR1 SEHNR, CDR2 FQNEAQ (reference sequence). This CDR3 contains 16 residues. V lost 3 bases, J lost 0 bases, and 11 bases lay in between. The CDR3 loop is CASSFLGLSTNEKLFF. For the CDR3, the DNA is TGTGCCAGCAGCTTCCTCGGACTTTCAACTAATGAAAAACTGTTTTTT.

The chain combines TRBV28 with TRBJ2-7; 8 bases are shared with TRBD2. Germline trimming cut 5 bases from V and 4 bases from J; bases unmatched to any gene: 1. The CDR3 sequence is 12 residues long. Germline assignment: CDR1 MDHEN and CDR2 SYDVKM. Here the CDR3 DNA reads TGTGCCAGCAGTACGGGGGGGTACGAGCAGTACTTC. Amino acids: CASSTGGYEQYF.

A word on this clone: The sample holds other DNA sequences that translate to the same CDR3. This chain links TRBV6-5 with TRBJ2-7; TRBD1 agrees at 8 bases. The germline V gene encodes CDR1 MNHEY and CDR2 SVGAGI. This CDR3 has 12 residues. The V gene end was trimmed by 6 bases and the J gene end by 7 bases; junction bases not matched to a gene: 5. The DNA for the CDR3 is TGTGCCAGCAGCCGGACAGGGTTTGAGCAGTACTTC. Its translation is CASSRTGFEQYF.

The gene calls are TRBV10-3 and TRBJ2-1; TRBD2 agrees at 12 bases. This CDR3 spans 15 amino acids. From germline, CDR1 is ENHRY and CDR2 SYGVKD. V lost 4 bases, J lost 4 bases, and 2 bases stayed unmatched. The CDR3 is CAISGTSGDYNEQFF. CDR3 sequence (DNA): TGTGCCATCAGTGGGACTAGCGGGGATTACAATGAGCAGTTCTTC.

The table lists this clone with a few counts. This rearrangement joins TRBV6-5 to TRBJ1-5, with 9 bases identical to TRBD1. The CDR3 has 14 amino acids. Germline CDR1 MNHEY, CDR2 SVGAGI. Trimming removed 5 bases from V and 6 bases from J; junction bases left unmatched: 5. The CDR3 DNA is TGTGCCAGCAGTCCGGGACAGGGTAGTCAGCCCCAGCATTTT. It specifies CASSPGQGSQPQHF.

This sequence joins TRBV2 and TRBJ2-1; D ambiguous. Trimming removed 5 bases at V and 2 bases at J, with 4 bases between. The CDR3 runs to 12 residues. The V gene's germline CDR1 is SNHLY and CDR2 FYNNEI. The CDR3 loop reads CASSPPYNEQFF. The CDR3 nucleotides read TGTGCCAGCAGTCCCCCCTACAATGAGCAGTTCTTC.

The genes are TRBV11-3 and TRBJ2-2; TRBD2 is a possible D gene (5 bases). V was pared by 4 bases and J by 3 bases, with 12 bases between. The CDR3 covers 15 residues. Germline V gene lookup returns CDR1 SGHNT and CDR2 YENEEA. The CDR3 sequence is CASSSRISDTGELFF. As DNA, the CDR3 is TGTGCCAGCAGCTCACGCATTAGCGACACCGGGGAGCTGTTTTTT.

The chain employs TRBV14 and TRBJ2-7; the match to TRBD2 covers 13 bases. The CDR3 sequence is 17 residues long. The V gene end was trimmed by 4 bases and the J gene end by 3 bases; junction bases not matched to a gene: 9. The germline CDR1 and CDR2 sequences are SGHDN and FVKESK. As DNA, the CDR3 is TGTGCCAGCAGCCCTGGGACTAGCGGGATCCTCTACTACGAGCAGTACTTC. Its protein product is CASSPGTSGILYYEQYF.

This clone was seen once. The chain has TRBV11-3 and TRBJ2-1; 10 bases map to TRBD1. The junction had 4 bases not matched to a gene; V was cut back by 4 bases and J by 4 bases. CDR1 SGHNT and CDR2 YENEEA come from the germline V gene. The CDR3 runs 15 residues. The CDR3: CASSWDRGRYNEQFF. CDR3 nucleotide sequence: TGTGCCAGCAGCTGGGACAGGGGAAGGTACAATGAGCAGTTCTTC.

The V and J genes are TRBV6-5 and TRBJ1-3; TRBD1 agrees at 8 bases. The CDR3 consists of 15 residues. The V segment lost 2 bases and the J segment 2 bases; nucleotides outside the gene matches: 2. Germline CDR1 reads MNHEY; CDR2 reads SVGAGI. CDR3 DNA: TGTGCCAGCAGTTACCTACAGGGGGCTGGAAACACCATATATTTT. Encoded protein: CASSYLQGAGNTIYF.

J is TRBJ2-3 and V is TRBV9; no clear D gene. Germline lookup yields CDR1 SGDLS and CDR2 YYNGEE. This CDR3 contains 13 residues. V lost 2 bases, J lost 2 bases, and 6 bases lay in between. The chain's CDR3 is CASSVPTTDTQYF. In nucleotides, the CDR3 is TGTGCCAGCAGCGTCCCAACCACAGATACGCAGTATTTT.

This chain links TRBV7-3 with TRBJ2-3, with D tentatively TRBD2 (5 bases). The germline V and J ends were trimmed by 5 bases and 2 bases, with 17 bases remaining between them. CDR3 length equals 16 residues. Germline assignment: CDR1 SGHTA and CDR2 FQGTGA. In DNA, the CDR3 is TGTGCCAGCAGCCAAACACCAAGCGGATACACAGATACGCAGTATTTT. This codes for CASSQTPSGYTDTQYF.

The gene calls are TRBV7-2 and TRBJ1-1, with no clear D. In germline, CDR1 is SGHTA, CDR2 FQGNSA. V lost 5 bases and J 8 bases, leaving 12 bases between the germline ends. There are 12 residues in the CDR3. CDR3: CASSTYSEEAFF. CDR3 bases: TGTGCCAGCAGCACCTATTCCGAAGAAGCTTTCTTT.

This chain links TRBV18 with TRBJ1-5; no clear D gene. Germline V gene lookup returns CDR1 KGHSH and CDR2 LQKENI. The CDR3 has 15 residues. V lost 5 bases to trimming and J lost 2 bases, with 13 bases between them. DNA of the CDR3: TGTGCCAGCTCATCGGACGTCCTCGGCAATCAGCCCCAGCATTTT. Its translation is CASSSDVLGNQPQHF.

This chain connects TRBV5-4 to TRBJ2-7, with 7 bases aligning to TRBD1. Germline V gene sequence: CDR1 SGHNT, CDR2 YYREEE (reference sequence). The CDR3 is 13 amino acids. The V gene end was trimmed by 3 bases and the J gene end by 7 bases; junction bases not matched to a gene: 7. The CDR3 region has the DNA TGTGCCAGCAGCTCCTTCGGACAGGCAGAGCAGTACTTC. Protein: CASSSFGQAEQYF.

This clone has just a few counts. J is TRBJ1-2 and V is TRBV2; no firm D call. Germline CDR1 SNHLY, CDR2 FYNNEI. Trimming removed 8 bases from V and 0 bases from J, with 16 bases in between. The CDR3 has 15 residues. The CDR3 is CASEGRIQANYGYTF. The DNA of the CDR3 is TGTGCCAGCGAAGGACGGATCCAAGCTAACTATGGCTACACCTTC.

The chain links TRBV4-1 to TRBJ2-7; 8 bases are shared with TRBD1. The CDR3 extends over 15 amino acids. Trimming cost V 3 bases and J 7 bases; bases outside gene matches: 11. Germline CDR1 and CDR2: MGHRA and YSYEKL. In DNA form, the CDR3 reads TGCGCCAGCAGCCAGGGGACAGGCACCCTATTTGAGCAGTACTTC. Translation gives CASSQGTGTLFEQYF.

This sequence joins TRBV2 and TRBJ1-5; D call uncertain. Per the germline V gene, CDR1 is SNHLY and CDR2 is FYNNEI. V shed 1 base and J shed 0 bases, with 1 base lying between them. This CDR3 contains 13 residues. The CDR3 bases are TGTGCCAGCAGTGAAGTTAGCAATCAGCCCCAGCATTTT. It specifies CASSEVSNQPQHF.

This clone showed up just a few times. CDR3 sequence: CASSLGQDYGYTF. CDR3 sequence (DNA): TGTGCCAGCAGTTTAGGACAGGACTATGGCTACACCTTC. The V gene is TRBV6-5, the J gene TRBJ1-2; TRBD1 matches at 7 bases. Germline V gene lookup returns CDR1 MNHEY and CDR2 SVGAGI. The CDR3 covers 13 residues. The junction had 2 bases not matched to a gene; V was cut back by 4 bases and J by 3 bases.

This clone has only one observation. The chain has TRBV1 and TRBJ2-1; the table assigns TRBD2, which was not confirmed against the DNA. TRBV1 is a listed pseudogene. This CDR3 spans 17 amino acids. In DNA, the CDR3 is TGCACCAGCAGCCAAAAGTCCGGACTAGCGGGAGGGCATGAGCAGTTCTTC. Translation gives CTSSQKSGLAGGHEQFF.

This clone was seen once. This chain links TRBV5-1 with TRBJ1-4, with a tentative D call TRBD1 (5 bases). Trimming pared 0 bases from V and 8 bases from J, leaving 14 bases between. This CDR3 is built from 15 residues. The germline V gene encodes CDR1 SGHRS and CDR2 YFSETQ. CDR3 coding DNA: TGCGCCAGCAGCTTGGGAGAGGGGCCGGGAGAAAAACTGTTTTTT. This sequence encodes CASSLGEGPGEKLFF.

The chain uses TRBV7-3 and TRBJ2-4; D unclear. V was clipped by 2 bases and J by 6 bases, with 8 bases between them. Germline V gene sequence: CDR1 SGHTA, CDR2 FQGTGA. This CDR3 comprises 13 residues. The CDR3 DNA sequence: TGTGCCAGCAGCTTATACAGAGGAAACATTCAGTACTTC. This gives the protein CASSLYRGNIQYF.

A remark on this clone: At one end the junction does not follow the germline gene, possibly because of a read error. The V call is TRBV4-1, the J call TRBJ1-6; 10 bases line up with TRBD1. The germline V gene encodes CDR1 MGHRA and CDR2 YSYEKL. This CDR3 has 16 residues. In nucleotides, the CDR3 is TGCGCCAACAGCCCATTGACAGGGGGCGCCCAGTTAACCCTCCACTTT. It encodes CANSPLTGGAQLTLHF.

The chain is built from TRBV9 and TRBJ2-1; 9 bases fit TRBD2. The V and J ends lost 0 bases and 6 bases, in that order; junction bases with no gene match: 4. Looked up from germline, CDR1 is SGDLS and CDR2 is YYNGEE. The CDR3 contains 15 residues. The CDR3 region is CASSVVPSGTNEQFF. The CDR3 DNA is TGTGCCAGCAGCGTAGTCCCTAGCGGGACCAATGAGCAGTTCTTC.